The rows below give T cell receptor beta chains drawn from one sample of a study of blood T cells in healthy people across ages. TCRdb re-called the 5' RACE reads through MiXCR, storing one row per CDR3 protein. The sample includes about 760,000 distinct CDR3 sequences, 25% of them seen just once. Separately, the same data were catalogued under a study of T cells of mothers and their children.

The material sequenced was blood. The receptors were gathered from a boy aged 5-17 years in good health. Each CDR3 is given with its conserved first and last residue. D genes are given only for firm matches. Clone size is stated in some rows and not others, as once, few, many or a class when expanded.

V	D	size	J	DNA	CDR3
TRBV28	.	few	TRBJ1-3	TGTGCCAGCACCCCCTCATACGGAGGGGGAAACACCATATATTTT	CASTPSYGGGNTIYF
TRBV7-9	TRBD1	.	TRBJ1-6	TGTGCCAGCAGCTCGGGACAGGGGGCCGATTCACCCCTCCACTTT	CASSSGQGADSPLHF
TRBV4-3	.	few	TRBJ2-5	TGCGCCAGCAGCCATACGATCGCGGCAAAAGAGACCCAGTACTTC	CASSHTIAAKETQYF
TRBV7-2	.	many	TRBJ2-3	TGTGCCAGCAGCTTAGGGGCTGGCACGGATACGCAGTATTTT	CASSLGAGTDTQYF
TRBV3-1	.	.	TRBJ1-1	TGTGCCAGCAGCCAACACCTCGGGGAGACTGAAGCTTTCTTT	CASSQHLGETEAFF
TRBV5-1	TRBD1	few	TRBJ2-1	TGCGCCAGCAGCTTGAACTCAGGGGGTGAGCAGTTCTTC	CASSLNSGGEQFF
TRBV7-9	.	.	TRBJ2-1	TGTGCCAGCAACCTAATGGGGCCCGAGGTCAATGAGCAGTTCTTC	CASNLMGPEVNEQFF
TRBV9	TRBD2	.	TRBJ2-5	TGTGCCAGCAGCGCCACGGGGGGAGGAGAGACCCAGTACTTC	CASSATGGGETQYF
TRBV12-3/TRBV12-4	.	.	TRBJ1-3	TGTGCCAGCAGTACGGGAGCCCTGGGAGGAAACACCATATATTTT	CASSTGALGGNTIYF
TRBV18	TRBD1	.	TRBJ1-6	TGTGCCAGCTCACCACGAATTGTAACACGAGGAAGACAGGGCAGTTGTTCACCCCTCCACTTT	CASSPRIVTRGRQGSCSPLHF
TRBV7-9	.	few	TRBJ2-1	TGTGCCAGCAGCTTAGTCCAGGGTATCAATGAGCAGTTCTTC	CASSLVQGINEQFF
TRBV11-2	TRBD2	few	TRBJ2-7	TGTGCCAGCAGCTTAAGAACTAGCGCCCTCTCCTGCGAGCAGTACTTC	CASSLRTSALSCEQYF
TRBV14	TRBD1	.	TRBJ1-5	TGTGCCAGCAGCCTAACATGGACAGGGGGGAAACAGCCCCAGCATTTT	CASSLTWTGGKQPQHF
TRBV25-1	.	.	TRBJ2-5	TGTGCCAGCAGTGAAAGGTTGACCAACCAAGAGACCCAGTACTTC	CASSERLTNQETQYF
TRBV7-8	.	few	TRBJ1-3	TGTGCCAGCAGCTTAGCGTCGGGGGTGACCTTCTCTGGAAACACCATATATTTT	CASSLASGVTFSGNTIYF
TRBV11-1	.	few	TRBJ2-7	TGTGCCAGCAGCTTGAGGGGCGGTAACTTTTACGAGCAGTACTTC	CASSLRGGNFYEQYF
TRBV5-1	.	few	TRBJ1-2	TGCGCCAGCAGCTTGGCTGGAGAATCTAACTATGGCTACACCTTC	CASSLAGESNYGYTF
TRBV7-2	TRBD2	few	TRBJ2-7	TGTGCCAGCAGCTTAGGACTAGCGGAGGGGTCCTACGAGCAGTACTTC	CASSLGLAEGSYEQYF
TRBV12-3/TRBV12-4	.	few	TRBJ2-2	TGTGCCAGCAGTACAATAGGTGCCGGGGAGCTGTTTTTT	CASSTIGAGELFF
TRBV7-9	TRBD1	.	TRBJ2-5	TGTGCCAGCAGCTCCGCCGGGACAGGTGGTGGAGAGACCCAGTACTTC	CASSSAGTGGGETQYF
TRBV6-5	.	.	TRBJ2-1	TGTGCCAGCAGTTATTTTGGGGCTCTCAATGAGCAGTTCTTC	CASSYFGALNEQFF
TRBV24-1	.	few	TRBJ1-1	TGTGCCACCAGCCAGGGTACGCAAGCTTTCTTT	CATSQGTQAFF
TRBV11-2	.	few	TRBJ1-6	TGTGCCAGCAGCCCTATCCGACAGAGACATTCACCCCTCCACTTT	CASSPIRQRHSPLHF
TRBV2	.	.	TRBJ1-5	TGTGCCAGCAGTGTCGGGGGCCTCAATCAGCCCCAGCATTTT	CASSVGGLNQPQHF
TRBV5-1	.	many	TRBJ2-6	TGTGCCAGCAGTTTCTCTGGGGCCAACGTCCTGACTTTC	CASSFSGANVLTF
TRBV7-7	.	.	TRBJ2-5	TGTGCTAGCAGCTTAAGTGACCTAGGGTGGGGAGAGACCCAGTACTTC	CASSLSDLGWGETQYF
TRBV12-3/TRBV12-4	TRBD1	few	TRBJ1-2	TGTGCCAGCAGACCAGGGGGGGGGCTTGGCTACACCTTC	CASRPGGGLGYTF
TRBV7-6	.	few	TRBJ2-5	TGTGCCAGCGGGGCGGGGAATCAAGAGACCCAGTACTTC	CASGAGNQETQYF
TRBV5-5	.	.	TRBJ2-1	TGTGCCAGCAGCGGACCGGGAATCGAAGGGTTCAATGAGCAGTTCTTC	CASSGPGIEGFNEQFF
TRBV12-3/TRBV12-4	TRBD1	.	TRBJ2-7	TGTGCCAGCTCTACGGGGACAGGGGCACCCTACGAGCAGTACTTC	CASSTGTGAPYEQYF
TRBV3-1	.	few	TRBJ1-4	TGTGCCAGCAGCCATGGAGCGGGAAATGAAAAACTGTTTTTT	CASSHGAGNEKLFF
TRBV20-1	TRBD2	few	TRBJ2-5	TGCAGTGCTAGAGATGGAGCGGGGGGTTTTGAGACCCAGTACTTC	CSARDGAGGFETQYF
TRBV29-1	TRBD1	.	TRBJ1-2	TGCAGCGTTCTTGCGGGACAGACTGTCCGTAACTATGGCTACACCTTC	CSVLAGQTVRNYGYTF
TRBV11-2	TRBD1	.	TRBJ1-2	TGTGCCAGCAGCTCCATCTCGGGACAGCTAGACTACACCTTC	CASSSISGQLDYTF
TRBV29-1	.	.	TRBJ2-2	TGCAGCGTTGTCGGGCAGGCCGGGGAGCTGTTTTTT	CSVVGQAGELFF
TRBV2	.	.	TRBJ2-5	TGTGCCAGCAGTTTCCAGTGGGAGACCCAGTACTTC	CASSFQWETQYF
TRBV20-1	TRBD1	.	TRBJ1-1	TGCAGTGCCACGGCTATGGACAGGGTTGCTTTCTTT	CSATAMDRVAFF
TRBV10-3	.	few	TRBJ2-1	TGTGCCATCAGTGAAATTGACAATGAGCAGTTCTTC	CAISEIDNEQFF
TRBV5-1	.	.	TRBJ1-1	TGCGCCAACACAAGGTATATGGGCACTGAAGCTTTCTTT	CANTRYMGTEAFF